This TCR beta chain was observed in a study of cytomegalovirus exposure and HLA in healthy donors. V lost 1 base and J 6 bases, leaving 9 bases between the germline ends. The CDR3 sequence is 14 residues long. Germline loops: CDR1 SEHNR, CDR2 FQNEAQ (reference sequence). To note about this clone: Its antigen is not known.

The assay was immunoSEQ multiplex PCR, and TCRdb's table has in-frame clones only and misses some. The sample lists around 160,000 clones, more than 70% seen once, with 10% in the top ten. The donors were part of the validation cohort, which consisted of under 150 subjects and was separate from the first cohort of 670 or so subjects. Findings and limits, study-wide: Both high specificity and high sensitivity reportedly marked the classifier's diagnosis of cytomegalovirus status.

The origin of this receptor is a man aged 25 to 40 in good health and CMV-seropositive. This chain uses TRBV7-9 with TRBJ2-2; D is ambiguous. Sequenced sample: PBMCs. CDR3 protein: CASSLVLYAGELFF. The CDR3, as DNA: TGTGCCAGCAGCTTAGTACTCTACGCCGGGGAGCTGTTTTTT.